This T cell receptor beta chain appears in the sequencing data of a study of technical replicates of blood from a few donors (dated by TCRdb to about 2017). Comment on this clone: It has no known antigen specificity. No qualities accompany the bases; no much larger clone lies one base away.

The method was the immunoSEQ multiplex PCR assay. The table comes from immuneACCESS by way of TCRdb, which keeps in-frame sequences with V and J called. Part of the clones is missing from these tables; in studies checked, under half for an unresolved V gene and the rest for unknown reasons. The sample table lists roughly 61,000 clones, approximately 97% of them with a count of one. The ten largest clones take up around 0.19% of the sample. In the germline V gene, CDR1 corresponds to MNHEY and CDR2 to SVGAGI. The cysteine opens and the phenylalanine closes a CDR3 of 15 amino acids. Here the CDR3 DNA is all that survives: 45 bases in frame from base 1. Trimming costs V 4 bases and J 4 bases, and their ends lie 14 bases apart.

Material: T cells isolated from PBMCs. The rearranged segments are TRBV6-5 and TRBJ2-1; TRBD2 is a weak D gene call, 6 bases matching. The receptor comes from a human donor in good health. The CDR3 in this case is CASSFDRAGYNEQFF. At the DNA level, the sequence is TGTGCCAGCAGTTTTGATCGCGCGGGGTACAATGAGCAGTTCTTC.